The clone carrying this T cell receptor (beta chain) was observed at least ten times. What it recognizes is unknown. A library of TCRbeta sequences, prepared with unique molecular identifiers, was generated. In TCRdb, the PCR reads were re-called with MiXCR into one record per CDR3 protein. The sample has fewer than 150,000 distinct CDR3 sequences; about 9.9% are singletons. The record originates from a study of T-cell reconstitution after alpha-beta-depleted transplantation in children. Notes on the study in general: T cells produced anew were the main source of T-cell counts and diversity one year after transplant.

V lost 0 bases and J lost 5, with 7 bases in between. Germline V CDR1 and CDR2: KGHSH, LQKENI. CDR3 length: 14 amino acids. The clonotype originates from a girl less than two years old who had a stem cell transplant for combined immunodeficiency, so the T cells may come from the graft donor. The J gene is TRBJ2-2, the V gene TRBV18, with D tentatively TRBD1 (5 bases). The sequences come from PBMCs, mostly from graft donor cells, collected 180 days after TCRalphabeta/CD19-depleted stem cell transplant. The DNA for the CDR3 is TGTGCCAGCTCACCACCGGCAGGGACCGGGGAGCTGTTTTTT. This gives the protein CASSPPAGTGELFF.